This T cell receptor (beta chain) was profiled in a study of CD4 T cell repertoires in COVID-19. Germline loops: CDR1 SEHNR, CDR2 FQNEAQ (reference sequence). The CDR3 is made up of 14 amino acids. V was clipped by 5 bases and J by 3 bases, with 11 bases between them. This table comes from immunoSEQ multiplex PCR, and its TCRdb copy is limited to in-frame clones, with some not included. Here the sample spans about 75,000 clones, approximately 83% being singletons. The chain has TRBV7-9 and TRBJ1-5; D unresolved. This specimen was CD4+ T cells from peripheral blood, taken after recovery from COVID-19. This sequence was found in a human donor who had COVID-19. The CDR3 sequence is CASSPSGTNQPQHF. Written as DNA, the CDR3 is TGTGCCAGCAGCCCTTCGGGAACCAATCAGCCCCAGCATTTT. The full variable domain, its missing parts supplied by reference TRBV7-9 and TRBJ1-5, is DTGVSQNPRHKITKRGQNVTFRCDPISEHNRLYWYRQTLGQGPEFLTYFQNEAQLEKSRLLSDRFSAERPKGSFSTLEIQRTEQGDSAMYLCASSPSGTNQPQHFGDGTRLSIL.